Included here is one T cell receptor (beta chain) sequence, with context. The target antigen is unknown. V was trimmed by 0 bases and J by 7 bases, leaving 11 bases between them. The CDR3 spans 14 residues. Germline V gene data show CDR1 as SGHRS and CDR2 as YFSETQ. Treatment defined: approximately 18 received Ad26.COV2.S at low or high dose, single or two shots; roughly five received placebo; per-sample allocation not given. Following the first vaccine or placebo injection, samples were taken on day 63. This entry comes from a study of Ad26.COV2.S vaccination and SARS-CoV-2 variants. Points from the study as a whole: Breadth measured for non-spike TCRs was similar across vaccine and placebo recipients.

Profiling relied on immunoSEQ multiplex PCR, and the TCRdb table lists in-frame clones only, not all of them. The table has about 350,000 clones, 80% to 90% seen once. This chain links TRBV5-1 with TRBJ2-1; D is perhaps TRBD2 (5 bases). This specimen was peripheral blood, taken in a trial of Ad26.COV2.S vaccine versus placebo. The TCR originated in a person between 18 and 60 years old who received the Ad26.COV2.S COVID-19 vaccine or a placebo. CDR3 coding DNA: TGCGCCAGCAGCTTGGGAGAGGGATATAATGAGCAGTTCTTC. Amino acid sequence: CASSLGEGYNEQFF. Using reference TRBV5-1 and TRBJ2-1 for the parts outside the CDR3, the full variable domain is KAGVTQTPRYLIKTRGQQVTLSCSPISGHRSVSWYQQTPGQGLQFLFEYFSETQRNKGNFPGRFSGRQFSNSRSEMNVSTLELGDSALYLCASSLGEGYNEQFFGPGTRLTVL.